This TCR beta chain was documented in a study of cytomegalovirus exposure and HLA in healthy donors. Points on this clone: Its specificity is not known.

Primers: 60 Vbeta forward and 13 Jbeta reverse. The protocol was immunoSEQ multiplex PCR, while the TCRdb copy is restricted to in-frame clones and leaves out a portion. The sample lists some 180,000 clones, around 88% occurring once. Study-level points and caveats: Later analysis reportedly placed an Asian-associated ancestry cluster below the roughly 700-donor mean in N-insertions. Generally TCR sequences proved uncommon, though certain public TCRs appeared in numerous donors.

The material sequenced was PBMCs. This sequence originates from a man aged 40-49 years in good health and CMV-seropositive.

In DNA form, the CDR3 reads TGTGCCAGCCTAGGCGACAGGAGCAATCAGCCCCAGCATTTT. This sequence encodes CASLGDRSNQPQHF. The chain joins TRBV2 to TRBJ1-5; D may be TRBD1 (6 bases). CDR1 is SNHLY and CDR2 is FYNNEI in the germline V gene. Trimming pared 8 bases from V and 1 base from J, leaving 12 bases between. The CDR3 covers 14 residues.